The 29 T cell receptor beta chains below were found in one sample sequenced in a study of shared clonotypes between healthy human individuals. Libraries were prepared by immunoSEQ multiplex PCR; TCRdb keeps only in-frame clonotypes and omits some of them. The table includes approximately 98,000 clones, around 68% detected once. Sequencing was done on a sample of memory CD8+ T cells sorted from blood. Subset: CD45RO+ cells pooled with CCR7-negative TemRA cells. The receptors come from a woman aged 30 to 39 in good health.

This clone was seen at least ten times. V usage is TRBV29-1 and J usage is TRBJ2-1; TRBD2 aligns across 14 bases. The CDR3 is made up of 16 amino acids. Germline CDR1 and CDR2: SQVTM and ANQGSEA. V shed 6 bases, J shed 6 bases, and the junction held 10 bases outside the gene matches. The CDR3, as DNA: TGCAGCGTGAACGGACTAGCGGGAGGTGGGGGCAATGAGCAGTTCTTC. Translated: CSVNGLAGGGGNEQFF.

This clone has just a few counts. The V gene is TRBV19, the J gene TRBJ2-7; a possible D gene is TRBD2 (6 bases). The V and J ends lost 4 bases and 1 base respectively, with 20 bases between them. Per the germline V gene, CDR1 is LNHDA and CDR2 is SQIVND (reference sequence). The CDR3 is made up of 17 amino acids. CDR3 nucleotide sequence: TGTGCCAGTAGTAGAACCCCCGGGACGGGACTTTCCTACGAGCAGTACTTC. Protein product: CASSRTPGTGLSYEQYF.

The V and J genes are TRBV27 and TRBJ2-7; a weak D match, TRBD2 (5 bases). V was cut by 5 bases and J by 2 bases, with 13 bases left in between. CDR1 MNHEY and CDR2 SMNVEV come from the germline V gene (reference sequence). CDR3 size: 14 residues. This CDR3 is CASSLPRRAYEQYF. DNA of the CDR3: TGTGCCAGCAGTCTACCTCGGCGGGCCTACGAGCAGTACTTC.

This clone was picked up one time. The chain is built from TRBV14 and TRBJ2-5; D might be TRBD2 (5 bases). The J call may be mistaken, given a closer DNA end match to TRBJ2-7. CDR3 size: 14 residues. Germline-derived CDR1 and CDR2 are SGHDN and FVKESK. In DNA form, the CDR3 reads TGTGCCAGCAGTCTCGCGGGTGGGACCTACGAGCAGTACTTC. It codes for CASSLAGGTYEQYF.

V is TRBV2 and J is TRBJ1-2; possible D gene TRBD1, 6 bases. Germline V CDR1 and CDR2: SNHLY, FYNNEI. The CDR3 has 18 amino acids. The V end lost 7 bases, the J end lost 3 bases, and 27 bases lay between the germline ends. The CDR3, as DNA: TGTGCCAGCACCCCCTCGCGTGTTCAGGGGACCTTGGACTATGGCTACACCTTC. Protein product: CASTPSRVQGTLDYGYTF.

This clone was counted at least ten times. V gene TRBV5-6 combines with J gene TRBJ1-2; TRBD1 matches at 7 bases. The CDR3 is 15 residues long. J gave up 7 bases and V 4 bases, and 13 bases lay outside the gene matches. CDR1 and CDR2 from the germline V gene are SGHDT and YYEEEE. This CDR3 reads CASSTGTAGHAGYTF. As DNA, the CDR3 is TGTGCCAGCAGCACCGGGACAGCGGGACATGCTGGCTACACCTTC. The full variable domain, rest sourced from reference TRBV5-6 and TRBJ1-2, is DAGVTQSPTHLIKTRGQQVTLRCSPKSGHDTVSWYQQALGQGPQFIFQYYEEEERQRGNFPDRFSGHQFPNYSSELNVNALLLGDSALYLCASSTGTAGHAGYTFGSGTRLTVV.

CDR3 protein: CASSLRGSLEQYF. The CDR3 DNA reads as TGTGCCAGTAGTCTCCGGGGCTCCCTCGAGCAGTACTTC. The chain uses TRBV19 and TRBJ2-7; the D gene could be TRBD1 or TRBD2 (5 bases each). Germline V gives CDR1 LNHDA, CDR2 SQIVND (reference sequence). Between the trimmed V and J ends, which lost 5 bases and 6 bases, there was a span of 14 bases. CDR3 length: 13 amino acids.

CDR3 amino acids: CASSPVGNEQFF. CDR3 nucleotides: TGTGCCAGCAGCCCGGTAGGGAATGAGCAGTTCTTC. The chain is built from TRBV6-4 and TRBJ2-1; D uncertain. Germline CDR1 and CDR2: MRHNA and SNTAGT. CDR3 length: 12 amino acids. Trimming pared 6 bases from V and 7 bases from J, leaving 10 bases between.

This clone was seen more than once but under ten times. The V gene is TRBV28, the J gene TRBJ1-2; D is ambiguous. The CDR3 is made up of 12 amino acids. Between the trimmed V and J ends, which lost 5 bases and 8 bases, there was a span of 12 bases. Germline V gene data show CDR1 as MDHEN and CDR2 as SYDVKM. CDR3 amino acids: CASSPVLIGYTF. CDR3 coding DNA: TGTGCCAGCAGTCCCGTGCTAATAGGCTACACCTTC.

V gene TRBV5-3 combines with J gene TRBJ2-1, with no clear D. TRBV5-3 is given ORF status, its function remaining uncertain. V dropped 4 bases and J dropped 10 bases, with 6 bases sitting between them. The CDR3 contains 10 residues. The CDR3 loop reads CARSKKEQFF. The CDR3 region has the DNA TGTGCCAGAAGCAAGAAAGAGCAGTTCTTC.

The genes are TRBV9 and TRBJ1-3; tentative D call: TRBD1 (5 bases). V was clipped by 0 bases and J by 2 bases, with 9 bases between them. Per the germline V gene, CDR1 is SGDLS and CDR2 is YYNGEE. The CDR3 contains 15 residues. The CDR3 protein is CASSVAWGTGNTIYF. CDR3 coding DNA: TGTGCCAGCAGCGTAGCTTGGGGCACTGGAAACACCATATATTTT. Looking up the rest from reference TRBV9 and TRBJ1-3 gives the full variable domain: DSGVTQTPKHLITATGQRVTLRCSPRSGDLSVYWYQQSLDQGLQFLIQYYNGEERAKGNILERFSAQQFPDLHSELNLSSLELGDSALYFCASSVAWGTGNTIYFGEGSWLTVV.

The chain links TRBV2 to TRBJ1-2, with D unclear. Per germline, CDR1 SNHLY and CDR2 FYNNEI. The CDR3 contains 12 residues. V was trimmed by 6 bases and J by 8 bases, leaving 13 bases between them. DNA for the CDR3: TGTGCCAGCAGCATAGCGTCCGAAGGCTACACCTTC. It is translated as CASSIASEGYTF. Variable domain in full (rest from reference TRBV2 and TRBJ1-2): EPEVTQTPSHQVTQMGQEVILRCVPISNHLYFYWYRQILGQKVEFLVSFYNNEISEKSEIFDDQFSVERPDGSNFTLKIRSTKLEDSAMYFCASSIASEGYTFGSGTRLTVV.

J is TRBJ2-7 and V is TRBV6-6; D gene ambiguous. The CDR3 is 15 amino acids. Trimming removed 4 bases from V and 6 bases from J, with 19 bases in between. The germline V gene encodes CDR1 MNHNY and CDR2 SVGAGI (reference sequence). The CDR3 protein is CASSFTQPLFGEQYF. In nucleotides, the CDR3 is TGTGCCAGCAGTTTTACCCAACCGCTATTCGGCGAGCAGTACTTC.

The chain couples TRBV4-1 to TRBJ2-5; D unresolved. Trimming left V 2 bases short and J 8 bases short, with 9 bases between. The CDR3 sequence is 12 residues long. The V gene's germline CDR1 is MGHRA and CDR2 YSYEKL. CDR3: CASSQIFGTQYF. CDR3 bases: TGCGCCAGCAGCCAAATTTTCGGTACCCAGTACTTC.

This clone was observed a handful of times. The rearrangement joins TRBV6-4 to TRBJ2-1; 11 bases align to TRBD2. CDR1 and CDR2 from the germline V gene are MRHNA and SNTAGT. With 6 bases clipped from V and 7 bases from J, the junction kept 8 bases outside the gene matches. This CDR3 contains 15 residues. CDR3 sequence (DNA): TGTGCCAGCAGCGATACTAGCGGGAGTTTTAATGAGCAGTTCTTC. Translating gives CASSDTSGSFNEQFF.

The rearrangement uses TRBV7-9 and TRBJ2-7; D not certain. This CDR3 has 14 amino acids. From germline, CDR1 is SEHNR and CDR2 FQNEAQ (reference sequence). Deletions cut 1 base from V and 4 bases from J, with 11 bases between. CDR3 region: CASSLGKDPYEQYF. The CDR3 DNA is TGTGCCAGCAGCTTAGGGAAGGACCCTTACGAGCAGTACTTC.

V gene TRBV6-1 combines with J gene TRBJ2-7; 7 bases agree with TRBD1. The CDR3 loop spans 15 amino acids. V shed 0 bases, J shed 7 bases, and the junction held 9 bases outside the gene matches. In germline, CDR1 is MNHNS, CDR2 SASEGT. CDR3 coding DNA: TGTGCCAGCAGTGAAGCCGAGGGGGCGCTTTGGGAGCAGTACTTC. Its translation: CASSEAEGALWEQYF.

This clone was recorded many times. The V call is TRBV9, the J call TRBJ2-2; possible D gene TRBD2, 5 bases. The CDR3 is made up of 14 amino acids. V was trimmed by 5 bases and J by 1 base, leaving 9 bases between them. The germline CDR1 and CDR2 sequences are SGDLS and YYNGEE. The CDR3 region has the DNA TGTGCCAGCAGAGAGCGGAAGAACACCGGGGAGCTGTTTTTT. As protein: CASRERKNTGELFF.

The chain carries TRBV5-1 and TRBJ2-1; TRBD1 might be the D (5 bases). Germline lookup yields CDR1 SGHRS and CDR2 YFSETQ. This CDR3 has 15 residues. The ends were cut back, 1 base at V and 3 bases at J, with 11 bases in the middle. The CDR3 DNA sequence: TGCGCCAGCAGCTTGTATAGGGGAAACTACAATGAGCAGTTCTTC. Translation gives CASSLYRGNYNEQFF.

The chain recombines TRBV19 with TRBJ2-1; 9 nucleotides align to TRBD2. The CDR3 is 15 amino acids. V gave up 3 bases and J gave up 2 bases; unmatched junction bases: 2. Per germline, CDR1 LNHDA and CDR2 SQIVND (reference sequence). The CDR3 sequence is CASSISGSAYNEQFF. CDR3 sequence (DNA): TGTGCCAGTAGTATTAGCGGGAGCGCCTACAATGAGCAGTTCTTC.

This clone was seen just once. The V gene is TRBV5-1, the J gene TRBJ2-2; TRBD2 matches at 9 bases. This CDR3 comprises 19 residues. Unmatched junction bases numbered 19, after V lost 4 bases and J lost 6 bases. CDR1 SGHRS and CDR2 YFSETQ come from the germline V gene. CDR3 coding DNA: TGCGCCAGCAGCACCAGTCTATTTGCGGGAGGGAGGATGTCCGGGGAGCTGTTTTTT. Residues: CASSTSLFAGGRMSGELFF.

This chain connects TRBV7-8 to TRBJ2-7; no clear D. CDR3 length: 13 amino acids. CDR1 and CDR2 (germline): SGHVS, FQNEAQ. V lost 1 base, J lost 9 bases, and 13 bases lay in between. The CDR3 DNA reads TGTGCCAGCAGCTTAGTAGTCTCCACCGGGCAGTACTTC. Its translation: CASSLVVSTGQYF.

The V and J genes are TRBV6-5 and TRBJ1-2; no definite D call. CDR1 and CDR2 (germline): MNHEY, SVGAGI. Trimming took off 0 bases at V and 8 bases at J, with 10 bases between the two ends. CDR3 size: 13 residues. This chain's CDR3 is CASSYSGSDGYTF. The DNA of the CDR3 is TGTGCCAGCAGTTACTCGGGGTCGGACGGCTACACCTTC.

CDR3 region: CASSFQGNQPQHF. For the CDR3, the DNA is TGTGCCAGCAGTTTTCAGGGAAATCAGCCCCAGCATTTT. The chain is built from TRBV28 and TRBJ1-5; possibly TRBD1 for D (5 bases). CDR1 is MDHEN, CDR2 SYDVKM, per germline. The CDR3 contains 13 residues. V lost 3 bases, J lost 4 bases, and 7 bases lay in between.

This clone appeared a few times. This chain links TRBV7-6 with TRBJ1-2; D unresolved. This CDR3 is built from 12 residues. V lost 1 base, J lost 6 bases, and 6 bases lay in between. CDR1 SGHVS and CDR2 FNYEAQ come from the germline V gene. Here the CDR3 reads CASSLDGHGYTF. CDR3 DNA sequence: TGTGCCAGCAGCTTAGACGGCCATGGCTACACCTTC.

This clone was picked up a small number of times. CDR3 residues: CASSDPGLAGENTGELFF. CDR3 DNA: TGTGCCAGCAGTGATCCGGGACTAGCGGGCGAGAACACCGGGGAGCTGTTTTTT. The chain couples TRBV25-1 to TRBJ2-2; 12 bases are a match to TRBD2. V was pared by 3 bases and J by 1 base, with 6 bases of the junction left unmatched. CDR3 length equals 18 residues. The germline gives CDR1 MGHDK, CDR2 SYGVNS.

For this clone: It is likely a read error: a sequence one base away is far more abundant. V gene TRBV7-1 combines with J gene TRBJ1-5; TRBD1 matches 7 bases. TRBV7-1 belongs to the ORF category, with a function that is uncertain. The CDR3 covers 15 residues. With V trimmed by 5 bases and J by 2 bases, 6 bases remained unmatched. The CDR3 is CASSPTGSGNQPQHF. The CDR3 DNA follows: TGTGCCAGCAGCCCGACAGGGTCAGGCAATCAGCCCCAGCATTTT.

In this sample, this clone turned up many times. Different DNA sequences within this sample yield the same CDR3. The chain uses TRBV18 and TRBJ2-7; D is uncertain. The CDR3 loop spans 12 amino acids. V was trimmed by 3 bases and J by 0 bases, leaving 3 bases between them. CDR1 KGHSH and CDR2 LQKENI come from the germline V gene. The CDR3 DNA follows: TGTGCCAGCTCACCCGACTCCTACGAGCAGTACTTC. Its protein is CASSPDSYEQYF.

This chain links TRBV7-9 with TRBJ1-2; D is unclear. The V end was cut by 5 bases, the J end by 4 bases, with 8 bases between. From germline, CDR1 is SEHNR and CDR2 FQNEAQ (reference sequence). This CDR3 is 12 amino acids long. CDR3: CASSTYIYGYTF. Written as DNA, the CDR3 is TGTGCCAGCAGCACCTATATCTATGGCTACACCTTC.